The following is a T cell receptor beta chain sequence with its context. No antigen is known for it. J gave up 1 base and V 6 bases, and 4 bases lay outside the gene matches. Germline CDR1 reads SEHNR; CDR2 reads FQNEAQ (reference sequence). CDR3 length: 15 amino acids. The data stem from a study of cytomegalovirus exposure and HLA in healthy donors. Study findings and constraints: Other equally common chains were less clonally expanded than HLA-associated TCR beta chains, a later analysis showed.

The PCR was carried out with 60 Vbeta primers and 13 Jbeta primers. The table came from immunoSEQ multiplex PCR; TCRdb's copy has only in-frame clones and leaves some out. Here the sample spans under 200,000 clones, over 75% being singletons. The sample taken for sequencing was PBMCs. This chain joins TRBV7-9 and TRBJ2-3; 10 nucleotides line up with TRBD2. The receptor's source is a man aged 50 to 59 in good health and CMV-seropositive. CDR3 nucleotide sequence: TGTGCCAGCAGACACGGGACTAGCGGCACAGATACGCAGTATTTT. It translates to CASRHGTSGTDTQYF.